The 13 T cell receptor beta chains below come from one sample, sequenced in a study of OX40 agonist ivuxolimab in advanced cancers. Library prep was done by the immunoSEQ multiplex PCR assay. This is the immuneACCESS table as TCRdb keeps it, with only in-frame sequences that have V and J called. A part of the clones is gone; compared with another copy, unresolved V genes explain less than half, and the rest is unexplained. This sample is represented by roughly 19,000 clones; around 78% of them were singletons. The ten biggest clones cover approximately 51% of the sample. The starting material was CD4+ or CD8+ T cells sorted from blood, obtained in a trial of the OX40 agonist ivuxolimab. These receptors originate from an adult with an advanced solid tumor such as melanoma, head and neck, liver or kidney cancer.

Comment on this clone: Other DNA sequences within the sample encode an identical CDR3. This rearrangement joins TRBV25-1 to TRBJ2-2; unclear D gene. The germline gives CDR1 MGHDK, CDR2 SYGVNS. V was clipped by 4 bases and J by 2 bases, with 5 bases between them. The CDR3 covers 13 residues. The DNA for the CDR3 is TGTGCCAGCAGTGTAGGAAACACCGGGGAGCTGTTTTTT. It specifies CASSVGNTGELFF.

This clone is categorized as large (0.1 to 1%). This chain connects TRBV30 to TRBJ1-4; perhaps TRBD1 as D (5 bases). The germline V gene encodes CDR1 GTSNPN and CDR2 SVGIG (reference sequence). The CDR3 has 15 residues. V lost 0 bases and J lost 4, with 12 bases in between. CDR3 in DNA: TGTGCCTGGAGTGTCATCTGGGGGGATAATGAAAAACTGTTTTTT. Protein: CAWSVIWGDNEKLFF.

In DNA, the CDR3 is TGTGCCAGCAGTGTCGGGAAGACTCGTACAGATACGCAGTATTTT. It specifies CASSVGKTRTDTQYF. This rearrangement joins TRBV6-1 to TRBJ2-3; D possibly corresponds to TRBD2 (5 bases). The V and J ends lost 4 bases and 3 bases respectively, with 14 bases between them. This CDR3 contains 15 residues. Germline lookup yields CDR1 MNHNS and CDR2 SASEGT.

The chain combines TRBV28 with TRBJ2-7; D not certain. The CDR3 consists of 11 residues. Trimming took 7 bases from V and 7 from J, leaving 11 bases between them. Germline V lookup: CDR1 MDHEN, CDR2 SYDVKM. The CDR3, as DNA: TGTGCCAGCACTTCGGCGGTTGAGCAGTACTTC. Residues: CASTSAVEQYF.

The J gene is TRBJ2-5, the V gene TRBV6-1; 11 bases agree with TRBD2. The V and J ends lost 0 bases and 0 bases, in that order; junction bases with no gene match: 6. CDR3 length: 18 residues. Germline V gene data show CDR1 as MNHNS and CDR2 as SASEGT. In DNA form, the CDR3 reads TGTGCCAGCAGTGAAGCGAGCCTAGCGGGGGGTAACCAAGAGACCCAGTACTTC. The encoded protein is CASSEASLAGGNQETQYF.

To note about this clone: A read error likely explains this, since a far larger clone differs by one base. The chain carries TRBV27 and TRBJ2-7; weak D call: TRBD2 (7 bases). Germline V gives CDR1 MNHEY, CDR2 SMNVEV (reference sequence). The CDR3 is made up of 16 amino acids. Trimming stripped 0 bases from V and 7 bases from J, with 19 bases between. The CDR3 spells CASSLSGGALYNEQYF. The CDR3 bases are TGTGCCAGCAGTTTATCAGGGGGGGCCCTTTACAATGAGCAGTACTTC.

The chain carries TRBV28 and TRBJ1-1; no clear D. The CDR3 consists of 13 residues. The V and J ends lost 1 base and 1 base respectively, with 4 bases between them. Germline V lookup: CDR1 MDHEN, CDR2 SYDVKM. CDR3 sequence: CASSLSRNTEAFF. The CDR3, as DNA: TGTGCCAGCAGTTTATCGAGGAACACTGAAGCTTTCTTT.

This CDR3 is CASGLVVAQNTEAFF. The CDR3 bases are TGTGCTAGTGGTTTGGTAGTGGCACAGAACACTGAAGCTTTCTTT. The chain is built from TRBV12-5 and TRBJ1-1; no clear D. Germline CDR1 reads LGHNT; CDR2 reads FRNRAP. Trimming took off 0 bases at V and 1 base at J, with 9 bases between the two ends. This CDR3 contains 15 residues.

The genes are TRBV2 and TRBJ2-7, with a possible D match to TRBD1 (7 bases). The CDR3 is made up of 15 amino acids. The V gene's germline CDR1 is SNHLY and CDR2 FYNNEI. V dropped 6 bases and J dropped 7 bases, with 22 bases sitting between them. The CDR3 spells CASSPVQGDLIEQYF. The CDR3, as DNA: TGTGCCAGCAGCCCCGTCCAGGGGGACTTAATAGAGCAGTACTTC.

In its sample, this clone was seen a few times. The chain joins TRBV12-5 to TRBJ2-1, with TRBD2 matching 14 bases. The germline CDR1 and CDR2 sequences are LGHNT and FRNRAP. This CDR3 contains 16 residues. The J segment lost 9 bases and the V segment lost 7 bases, leaving 11 bases of the junction unmatched. The CDR3 nucleotides are TGTGCTAGTGCCTTCTCACCGGGACTAGCGGGAGTTGAGCAGTTCTTC. Translated, it gives CASAFSPGLAGVEQFF.

Written as DNA, the CDR3 is TGTGCCAGCAGCTTAACCATGGGGGGAAGCACAGATACGCAGTATTTT. This sequence encodes CASSLTMGGSTDTQYF. The chain joins TRBV6-6 to TRBJ2-3; possible D gene TRBD2, 6 bases. The germline gives CDR1 MNHNY, CDR2 SVGAGI (reference sequence). The CDR3 runs 16 residues. Trimming left V 6 bases short and J 0 bases short, with 16 bases between.

J is TRBJ1-5 and V is TRBV19; D is uncertain. V dropped 1 base and J dropped 3 bases, with 10 bases sitting between them. CDR3 length: 15 residues. Germline V gives CDR1 LNHDA, CDR2 SQIVND (reference sequence). CDR3 sequence: CASSIVDAYNQPQHF. The CDR3 DNA sequence: TGTGCCAGTAGTATAGTCGACGCATACAATCAGCCCCAGCATTTT.

The J gene is TRBJ2-7, the V gene TRBV6-6; 14 bases map to TRBD2. Germline V CDR1 and CDR2: MNHNY, SVGAGI (reference sequence). The CDR3 has 15 amino acids. With V trimmed by 5 bases and J by 4 bases, 4 bases remained unmatched. The CDR3 sequence is CASSIRLAGGYEQYF. CDR3 DNA: TGTGCCAGCAGTATTCGACTAGCGGGAGGGTACGAGCAGTACTTC.